This entry lists 8 T cell receptor beta chains sequenced from one sample in a study of cytomegalovirus exposure and HLA in healthy donors. In the PCR, 60 Vbeta and 13 Jbeta primers were used. Here immunoSEQ multiplex PCR was the method, and the copy in TCRdb shows in-frame clones only, minus some. The sample contains over 150,000 clones, around 75% of which appear only once. The sample consisted of PBMCs. Receptors originate from a young man in good health and CMV-seropositive.

The CDR3 bases are TGCAGCGATGCAGGGGGCGCCGGCTACACCTTC. As protein: CSDAGGAGYTF. V is TRBV29-1 and J is TRBJ1-2; 8 nucleotides line up with TRBD1. Germline loops: CDR1 SQVTM, CDR2 ANQGSEA. The CDR3 loop spans 11 amino acids. V shed 7 bases and J 8 bases; nucleotides not matched to a gene: 6.

This clone has a handful of counts. Other DNA sequences in this sample translate to the same CDR3. This chain joins TRBV9 and TRBJ1-5; D is uncertain. With 0 bases removed from V and 4 bases from J, the gap between germline ends came to 8 bases. CDR3 size: 14 residues. Germline-derived CDR1 and CDR2 are SGDLS and YYNGEE. The CDR3 DNA reads TGTGCCAGCAGCGTAGGAACGGTTAATCAGCCCCAGCATTTT. Residues: CASSVGTVNQPQHF.

The gene calls are TRBV6-1 and TRBJ1-3; no firm D call. The CDR3 is made up of 15 amino acids. Trimming pared 6 bases from V and 0 bases from J, leaving 12 bases between. Looked up from germline, CDR1 is MNHNS and CDR2 is SASEGT. The DNA for the CDR3 is TGTGCCAGCAGCGCTAACAGTTACTCTGGAAACACCATATATTTT. Translation gives CASSANSYSGNTIYF.

This clone turned up a few times. This rearrangement joins TRBV5-1 to TRBJ2-3; 7 nucleotides match TRBD2. CDR3 length equals 15 residues. J was trimmed by 1 base and V by 4 bases; bases with no gene match: 6. Germline V gene data show CDR1 as SGHRS and CDR2 as YFSETQ. The CDR3 nucleotides are TGCGCCAGCAGCCCTGGGAGGGGCGGCACAGATACGCAGTATTTT. Amino acids: CASSPGRGGTDTQYF.

The chain uses TRBV2 and TRBJ2-2; the match to TRBD1 covers 9 bases. The CDR3 runs to 15 residues. Germline V lookup: CDR1 SNHLY, CDR2 FYNNEI. The trim removed 5 bases at V and 2 bases at J, leaving 3 bases unmatched. The CDR3 bases are TGTGCCAGCAGTCAACAGGGGGCTAACACCGGGGAGCTGTTTTTT. Translated: CASSQQGANTGELFF.

The gene calls are TRBV7-2 and TRBJ2-7; no firm D call. The CDR3 is 14 amino acids. Looked up from germline, CDR1 is SGHTA and CDR2 is FQGNSA. Trimming pared 2 bases from V and 2 bases from J, leaving 10 bases between. The CDR3 spells CASSLYLGAYEQYF. The CDR3 nucleotides read TGTGCCAGCAGCTTATACCTAGGCGCCTACGAGCAGTACTTC.

The CDR3: CASSLALPPEQFF. In DNA, the CDR3 is TGTGCCAGCAGCTTAGCTCTACCGCCGGAGCAGTTCTTC. V is TRBV7-9 and J is TRBJ2-1; D remains unclear. The CDR3 spans 13 residues. The germline V and J ends were trimmed by 0 bases and 10 bases, with 10 bases remaining between them. CDR1 is SEHNR and CDR2 is FQNEAQ in the germline V gene (reference sequence).

CDR3 nucleotides: TGTGCCAGCAGCCCCAATACGGAGAACTATGGCTACACCTTC. Encoded protein: CASSPNTENYGYTF. This sequence joins TRBV7-9 and TRBJ1-2; no definite D call. V shed 5 bases and J shed 2 bases, with 12 bases lying between them. The CDR3 is 14 residues long. Germline V gene lookup returns CDR1 SEHNR and CDR2 FQNEAQ (reference sequence).